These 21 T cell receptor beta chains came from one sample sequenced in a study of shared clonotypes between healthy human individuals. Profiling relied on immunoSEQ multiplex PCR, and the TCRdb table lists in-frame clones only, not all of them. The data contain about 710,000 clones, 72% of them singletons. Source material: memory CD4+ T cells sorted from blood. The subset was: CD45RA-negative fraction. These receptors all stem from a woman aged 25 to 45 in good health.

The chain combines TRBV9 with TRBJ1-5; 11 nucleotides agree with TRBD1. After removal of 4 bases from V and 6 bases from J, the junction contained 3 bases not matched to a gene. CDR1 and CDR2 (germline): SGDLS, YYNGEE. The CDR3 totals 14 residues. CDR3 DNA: TGTGCCAGCAGCACGGGACAGGGGGGTCAGCCCCAGCATTTT. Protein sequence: CASSTGQGGQPQHF.

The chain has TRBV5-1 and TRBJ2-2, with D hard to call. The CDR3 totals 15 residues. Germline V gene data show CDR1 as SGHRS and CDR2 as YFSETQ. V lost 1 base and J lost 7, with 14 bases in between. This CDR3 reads CASSLLARLNGELFF. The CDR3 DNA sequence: TGCGCCAGCAGCTTGTTGGCTAGATTAAACGGGGAGCTGTTTTTT.

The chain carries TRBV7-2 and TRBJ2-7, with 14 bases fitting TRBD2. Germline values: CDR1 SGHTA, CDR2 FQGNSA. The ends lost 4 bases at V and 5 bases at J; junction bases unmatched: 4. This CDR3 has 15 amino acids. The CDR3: CASSSQTSGRDEQYF. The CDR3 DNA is TGTGCCAGCAGCTCCCAGACTAGCGGGAGGGACGAGCAGTACTTC.

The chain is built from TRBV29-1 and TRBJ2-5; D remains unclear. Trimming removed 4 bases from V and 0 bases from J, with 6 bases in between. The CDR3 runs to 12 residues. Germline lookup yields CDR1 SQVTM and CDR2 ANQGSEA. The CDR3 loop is CSVAANQETQYF. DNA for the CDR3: TGCAGCGTTGCAGCGAACCAAGAGACCCAGTACTTC.

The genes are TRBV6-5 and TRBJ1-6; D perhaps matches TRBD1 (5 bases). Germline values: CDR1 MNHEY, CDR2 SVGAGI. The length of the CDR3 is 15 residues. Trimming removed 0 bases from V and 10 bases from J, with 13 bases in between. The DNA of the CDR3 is TGTGCCAGCAGTTACTCGTCCCAGGGCGGATCACCCCTCCACTTT. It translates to CASSYSSQGGSPLHF.

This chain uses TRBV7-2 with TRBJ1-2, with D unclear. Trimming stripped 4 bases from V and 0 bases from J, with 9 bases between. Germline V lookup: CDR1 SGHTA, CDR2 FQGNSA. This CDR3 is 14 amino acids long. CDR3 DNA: TGTGCCAGCAGCTCCTCGAACTCTAACTATGGCTACACCTTC. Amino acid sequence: CASSSSNSNYGYTF.

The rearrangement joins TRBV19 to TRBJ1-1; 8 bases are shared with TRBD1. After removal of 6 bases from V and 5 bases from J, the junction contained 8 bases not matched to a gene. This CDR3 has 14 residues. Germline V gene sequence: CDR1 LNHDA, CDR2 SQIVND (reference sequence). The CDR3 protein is CASSQDRVRTEAFF. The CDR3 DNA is TGTGCCAGTAGCCAGGACAGGGTAAGGACTGAAGCTTTCTTT.

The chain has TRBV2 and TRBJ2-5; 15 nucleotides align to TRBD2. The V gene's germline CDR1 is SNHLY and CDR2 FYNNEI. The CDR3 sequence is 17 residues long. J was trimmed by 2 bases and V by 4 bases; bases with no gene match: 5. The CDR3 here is CASSAGLAGGLQETQYF. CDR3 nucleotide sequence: TGTGCCAGCAGTGCGGGACTAGCGGGAGGATTACAAGAGACCCAGTACTTC.

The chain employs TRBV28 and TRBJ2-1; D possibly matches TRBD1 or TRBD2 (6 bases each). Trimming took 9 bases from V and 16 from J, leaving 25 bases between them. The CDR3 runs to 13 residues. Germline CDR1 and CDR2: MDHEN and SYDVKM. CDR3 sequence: CASTLHLRDKTFF. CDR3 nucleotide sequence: TGTGCCAGTACACTACACCTGCGGGACAAAACTTTCTTC.

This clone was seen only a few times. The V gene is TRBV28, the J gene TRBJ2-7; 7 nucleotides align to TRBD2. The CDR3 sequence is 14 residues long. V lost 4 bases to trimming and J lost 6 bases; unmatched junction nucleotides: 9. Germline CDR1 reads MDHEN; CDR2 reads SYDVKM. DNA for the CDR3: TGTGCCAGCAGTTCGTCAAGCGGGGTTCGCGAGCAGTACTTC. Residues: CASSSSSGVREQYF.

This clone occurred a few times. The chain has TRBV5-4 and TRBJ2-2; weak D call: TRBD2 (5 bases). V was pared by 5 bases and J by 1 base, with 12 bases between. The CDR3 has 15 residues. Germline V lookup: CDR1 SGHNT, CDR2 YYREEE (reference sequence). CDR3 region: CASSGVAWNTGELFF. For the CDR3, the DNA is TGTGCCAGCAGTGGGGTAGCGTGGAACACCGGGGAGCTGTTTTTT.

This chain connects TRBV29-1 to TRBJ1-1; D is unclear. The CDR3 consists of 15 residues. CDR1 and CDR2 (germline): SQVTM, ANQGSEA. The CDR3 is CSTTSMSSTNTEAFF. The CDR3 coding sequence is TGCAGTACAACATCGATGAGTTCGACCAACACTGAAGCTTTCTTT.

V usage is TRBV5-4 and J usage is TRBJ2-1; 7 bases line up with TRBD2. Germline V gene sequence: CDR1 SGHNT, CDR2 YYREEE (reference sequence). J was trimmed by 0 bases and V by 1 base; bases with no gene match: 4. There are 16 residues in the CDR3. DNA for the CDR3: TGTGCCAGCAGCTTGCCTAGCGGACACTCCTACAATGAGCAGTTCTTC. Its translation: CASSLPSGHSYNEQFF.

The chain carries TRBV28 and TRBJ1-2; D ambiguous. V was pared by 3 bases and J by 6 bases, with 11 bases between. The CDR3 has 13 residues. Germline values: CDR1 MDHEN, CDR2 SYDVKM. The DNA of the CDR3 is TGTGCCAGCAGTTTGGAGGGCTTTCATGGCTACACCTTC. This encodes CASSLEGFHGYTF.

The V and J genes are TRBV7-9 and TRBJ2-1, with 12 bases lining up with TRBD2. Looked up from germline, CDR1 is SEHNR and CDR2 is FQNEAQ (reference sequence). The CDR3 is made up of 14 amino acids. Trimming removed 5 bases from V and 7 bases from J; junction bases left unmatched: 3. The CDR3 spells CASSATSGGNEQFF. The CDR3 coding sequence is TGTGCCAGCAGCGCCACTAGCGGGGGGAATGAGCAGTTCTTC.

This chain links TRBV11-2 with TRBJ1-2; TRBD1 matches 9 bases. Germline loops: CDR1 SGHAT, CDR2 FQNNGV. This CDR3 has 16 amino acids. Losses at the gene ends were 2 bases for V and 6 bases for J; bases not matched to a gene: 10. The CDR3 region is CASSLKGTGFTDGYTF. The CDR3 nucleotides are TGTGCCAGCAGCTTAAAGGGGACAGGGTTTACGGATGGCTACACCTTC.

CDR3 loop: CASSRGQGGTDTQYF. The CDR3 nucleotides read TGTGCCAGCAGTCGGGGACAGGGAGGCACAGATACGCAGTATTTT. The J gene is TRBJ2-3, the V gene TRBV28; 9 bases match TRBD1. Trimming cost V 5 bases and J 1 base; bases outside gene matches: 4. The CDR3 length is 15 residues. The germline V gene encodes CDR1 MDHEN and CDR2 SYDVKM.

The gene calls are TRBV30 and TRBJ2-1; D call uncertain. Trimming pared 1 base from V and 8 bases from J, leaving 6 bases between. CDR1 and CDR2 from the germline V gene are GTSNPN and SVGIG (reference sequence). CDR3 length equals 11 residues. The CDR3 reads CAWSDVYEQFF. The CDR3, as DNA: TGTGCCTGGAGTGACGTTTATGAGCAGTTCTTC.

CDR3 coding DNA: TGTGCCTGGGGGTCCGGGCGAATGAACACTGAAGCTTTCTTT. It codes for CAWGSGRMNTEAFF. The chain has TRBV30 and TRBJ1-1; D remains unclear. This CDR3 has 14 residues. Trimming shortened V by 5 bases and J by 0 bases, and 13 bases separated the two germline ends. Per germline, CDR1 GTSNPN and CDR2 SVGIG (reference sequence).

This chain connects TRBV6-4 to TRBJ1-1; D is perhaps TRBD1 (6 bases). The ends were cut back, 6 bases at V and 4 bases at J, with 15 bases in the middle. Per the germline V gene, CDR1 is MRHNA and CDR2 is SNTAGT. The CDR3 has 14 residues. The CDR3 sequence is CASREGGYSTEAFF. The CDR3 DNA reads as TGTGCCAGCAGAGAGGGGGGTTACAGCACTGAAGCTTTCTTT.

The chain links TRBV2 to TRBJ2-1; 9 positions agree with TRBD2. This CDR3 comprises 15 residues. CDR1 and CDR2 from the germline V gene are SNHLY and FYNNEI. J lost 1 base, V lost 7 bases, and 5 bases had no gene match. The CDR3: CASMGLAVSYNEQFF. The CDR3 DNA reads TGTGCCAGCATGGGACTAGCAGTGTCCTACAATGAGCAGTTCTTC.